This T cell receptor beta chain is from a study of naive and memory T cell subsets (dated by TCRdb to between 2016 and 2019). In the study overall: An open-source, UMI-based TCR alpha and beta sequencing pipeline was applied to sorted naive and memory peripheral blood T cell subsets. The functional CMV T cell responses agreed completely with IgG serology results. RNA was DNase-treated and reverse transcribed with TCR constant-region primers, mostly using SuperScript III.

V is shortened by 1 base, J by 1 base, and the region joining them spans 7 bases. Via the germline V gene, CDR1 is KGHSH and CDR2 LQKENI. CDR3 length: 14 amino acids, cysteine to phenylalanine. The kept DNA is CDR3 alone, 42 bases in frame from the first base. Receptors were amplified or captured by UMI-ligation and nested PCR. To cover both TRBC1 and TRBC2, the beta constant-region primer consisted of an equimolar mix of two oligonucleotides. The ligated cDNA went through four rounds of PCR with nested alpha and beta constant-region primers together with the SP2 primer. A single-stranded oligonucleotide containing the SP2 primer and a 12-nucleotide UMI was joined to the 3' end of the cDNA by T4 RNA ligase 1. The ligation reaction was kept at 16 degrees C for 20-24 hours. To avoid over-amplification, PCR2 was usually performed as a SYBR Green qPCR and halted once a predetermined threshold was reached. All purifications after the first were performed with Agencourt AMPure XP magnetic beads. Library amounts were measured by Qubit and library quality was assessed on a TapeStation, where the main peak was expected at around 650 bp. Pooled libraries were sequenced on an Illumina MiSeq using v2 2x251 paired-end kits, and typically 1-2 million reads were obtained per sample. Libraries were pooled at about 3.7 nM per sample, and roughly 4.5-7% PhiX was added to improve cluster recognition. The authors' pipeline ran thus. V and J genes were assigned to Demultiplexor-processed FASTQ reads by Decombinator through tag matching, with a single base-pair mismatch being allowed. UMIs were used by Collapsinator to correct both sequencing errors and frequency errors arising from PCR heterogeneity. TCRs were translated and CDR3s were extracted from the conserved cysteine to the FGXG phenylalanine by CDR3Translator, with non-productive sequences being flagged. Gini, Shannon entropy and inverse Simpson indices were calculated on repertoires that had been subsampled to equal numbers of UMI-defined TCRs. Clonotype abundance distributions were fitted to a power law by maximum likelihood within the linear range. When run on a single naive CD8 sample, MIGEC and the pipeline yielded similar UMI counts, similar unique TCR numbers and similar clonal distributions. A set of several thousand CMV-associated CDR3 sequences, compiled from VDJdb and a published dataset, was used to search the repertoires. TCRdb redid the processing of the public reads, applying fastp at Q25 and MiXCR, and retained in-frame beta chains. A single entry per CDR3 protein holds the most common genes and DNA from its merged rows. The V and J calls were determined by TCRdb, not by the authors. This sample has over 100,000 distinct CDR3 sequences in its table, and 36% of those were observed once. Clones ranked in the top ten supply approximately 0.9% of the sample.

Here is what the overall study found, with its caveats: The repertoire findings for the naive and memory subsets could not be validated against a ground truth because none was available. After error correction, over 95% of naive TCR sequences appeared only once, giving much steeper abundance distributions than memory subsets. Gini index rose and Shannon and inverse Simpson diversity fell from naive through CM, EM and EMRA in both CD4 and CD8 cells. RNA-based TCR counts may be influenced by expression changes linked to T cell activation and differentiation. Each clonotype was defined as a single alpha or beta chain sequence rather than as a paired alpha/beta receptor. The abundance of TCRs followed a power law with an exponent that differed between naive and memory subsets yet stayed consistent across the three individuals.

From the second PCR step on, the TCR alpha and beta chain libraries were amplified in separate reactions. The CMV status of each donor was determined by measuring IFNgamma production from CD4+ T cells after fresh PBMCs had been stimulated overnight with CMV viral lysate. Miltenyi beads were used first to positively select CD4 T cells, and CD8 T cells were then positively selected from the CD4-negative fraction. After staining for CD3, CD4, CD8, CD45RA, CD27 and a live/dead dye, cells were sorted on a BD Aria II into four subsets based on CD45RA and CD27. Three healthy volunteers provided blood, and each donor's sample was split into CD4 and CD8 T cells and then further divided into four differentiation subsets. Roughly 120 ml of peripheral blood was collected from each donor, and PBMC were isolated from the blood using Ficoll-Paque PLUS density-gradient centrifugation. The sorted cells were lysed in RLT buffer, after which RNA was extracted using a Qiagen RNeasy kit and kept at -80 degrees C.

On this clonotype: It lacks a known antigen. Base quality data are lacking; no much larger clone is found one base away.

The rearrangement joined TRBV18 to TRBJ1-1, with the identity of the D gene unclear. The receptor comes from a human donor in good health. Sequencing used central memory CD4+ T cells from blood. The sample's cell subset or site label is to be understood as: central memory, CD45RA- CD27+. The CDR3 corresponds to CASSPRAGNTEAFF. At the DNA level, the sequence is TGTGCCAGCTCACCACGGGCAGGGAACACTGAAGCTTTCTTT.